This TCR beta chain was identified during a study of spatial heterogeneity in lung cancer. Study-level information: The donor group consisted of 72 patients who had untreated, early-stage non-small cell lung cancer. Sequencing covered available follow-up PBMC samples collected a median of about two years after resection. Each time, sequencing found more beta-chain sequences than alpha-chain sequences.

Time point described: blood at routine non-recurrence follow-up after resection. The sequenced material consisted of unsorted whole RNA from tumor, nontumor lung or frozen PBMC. TCRdb re-analysed the 5' RACE reads in MiXCR, keeping a single row per CDR3 protein. The repertoire holds 51,000 or so distinct CDR3 sequences, with less than 9% as singletons. This CDR3 region has 14 residues. The germline V and J ends were trimmed by 5 bases and 1 base, with 9 bases remaining between them. Germline V gene lookup returns CDR1 SGHRS and CDR2 YFSETQ. The sequencing here drew on PBMCs, taken at follow-up. The receptor was derived from a female donor with early-stage non-small cell lung cancer. This chain links TRBV5-1 with TRBJ2-2; possible D gene TRBD2, 5 bases. The CDR3 coding sequence is TGCGCCAGCAGTCCCCGGGAGAACACCGGGGAGCTGTTTTTT. This translates into CASSPRENTGELFF.